At least ten counts were recorded for the clone carrying this T cell receptor (beta chain). Its antigen is unidentified. The data were obtained in a study of spatial heterogeneity in lung cancer. Study findings and constraints: Mutation counts in tumors were tracked by counts of expanded intratumoral alpha and beta TCRs. Tumor T-cell coverage was an estimated 7% or so for alpha and 13% for beta chains.

TCRdb re-called the 5' RACE reads with MiXCR, one entry per CDR3 protein. The table lists tens of thousands of distinct CDR3 sequences, roughly 6.7% of them singletons. The CDR3 loop spans 16 amino acids. Germline V gene sequence: CDR1 MNHEY, CDR2 SVGAGI. The V and J ends lost 2 bases and 7 bases respectively, with 20 bases between them. Time point: sample taken at primary tumor resection. The donor group consisted of 72 patients who had untreated, early-stage non-small cell lung cancer. Unsorted whole RNA from tumor, nontumor lung or frozen PBMC underwent sequencing. The sequencing here drew on lung tumor tissue, taken at surgery. This sequence joins TRBV6-5 and TRBJ1-2; no firm D call. This clonotype was obtained from a male donor with early-stage non-small cell lung cancer. CDR3 protein: CASSYDPGFTELGYTF. Written as DNA, the CDR3 is TGTGCCAGCAGTTACGACCCGGGTTTCACGGAACTTGGCTACACCTTC.